This T cell receptor beta chain derives from a study of metastatic and nonmetastatic thyroid tumors. Concerning this clone: Antigen specificity is unknown.

TCRdb recomputed clones from the PCR reads via MiXCR. The sample gives 30,000 to 45,000 clones, 33% of which show up once; more than 15% is in the top ten. All patients were treatment-naive before thyroid surgery. Broader study findings: Significantly higher TCR beta diversity was reportedly seen in malignant thyroid tumors than benign nodules, in blood and tumor.

The sequence was obtained from a female donor with papillary thyroid cancer or a benign thyroid nodule (not recorded which). Some clones in this sample may be carry-over from other donors' samples. The sequenced material came from tumor tissue.

The CDR3 nucleotides are TGTGCCAGCAGTTCAGCGGCAAAGTCCTACAATGAGCAGTTCTTC. It is translated as CASSSAAKSYNEQFF. The gene calls are TRBV28 and TRBJ2-1; the D gene is possibly TRBD2 (5 bases). Deletions cut 4 bases from V and 1 base from J, with 11 bases between. Germline CDR1 is MDHEN and CDR2 is SYDVKM. This CDR3 comprises 15 residues.